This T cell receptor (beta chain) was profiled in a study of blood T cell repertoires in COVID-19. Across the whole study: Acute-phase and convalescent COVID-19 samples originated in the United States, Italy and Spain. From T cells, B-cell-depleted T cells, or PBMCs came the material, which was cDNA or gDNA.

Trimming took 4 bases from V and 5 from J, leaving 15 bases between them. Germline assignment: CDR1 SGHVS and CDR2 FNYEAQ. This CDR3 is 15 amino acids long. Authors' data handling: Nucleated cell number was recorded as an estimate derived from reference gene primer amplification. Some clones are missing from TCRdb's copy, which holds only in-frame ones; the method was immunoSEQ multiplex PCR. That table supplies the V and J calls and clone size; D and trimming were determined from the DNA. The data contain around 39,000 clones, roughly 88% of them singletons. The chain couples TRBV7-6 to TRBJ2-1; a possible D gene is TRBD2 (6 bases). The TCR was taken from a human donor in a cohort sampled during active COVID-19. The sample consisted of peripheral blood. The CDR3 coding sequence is TGTGCCAGCAGCTCGCGAAACGGACTAAACAATGAGCAGTTCTTC. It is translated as CASSSRNGLNNEQFF.